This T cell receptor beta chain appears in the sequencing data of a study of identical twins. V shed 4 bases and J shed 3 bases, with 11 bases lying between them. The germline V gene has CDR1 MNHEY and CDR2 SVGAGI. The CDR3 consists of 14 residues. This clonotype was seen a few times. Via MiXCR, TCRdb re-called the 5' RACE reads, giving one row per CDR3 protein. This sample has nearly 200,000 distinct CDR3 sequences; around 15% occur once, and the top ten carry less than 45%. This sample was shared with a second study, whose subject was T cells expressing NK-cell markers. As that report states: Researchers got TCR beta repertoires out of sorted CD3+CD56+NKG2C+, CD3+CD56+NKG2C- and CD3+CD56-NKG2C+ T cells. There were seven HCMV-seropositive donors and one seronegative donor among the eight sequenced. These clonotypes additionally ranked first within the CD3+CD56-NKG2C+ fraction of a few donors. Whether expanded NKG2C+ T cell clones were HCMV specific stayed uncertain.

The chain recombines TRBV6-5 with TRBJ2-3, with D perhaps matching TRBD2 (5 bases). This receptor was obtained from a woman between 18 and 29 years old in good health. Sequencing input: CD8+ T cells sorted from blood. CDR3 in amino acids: CASSSNGGTDTQYF. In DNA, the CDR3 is TGTGCCAGCAGTTCAAACGGCGGGACAGATACGCAGTATTTT.